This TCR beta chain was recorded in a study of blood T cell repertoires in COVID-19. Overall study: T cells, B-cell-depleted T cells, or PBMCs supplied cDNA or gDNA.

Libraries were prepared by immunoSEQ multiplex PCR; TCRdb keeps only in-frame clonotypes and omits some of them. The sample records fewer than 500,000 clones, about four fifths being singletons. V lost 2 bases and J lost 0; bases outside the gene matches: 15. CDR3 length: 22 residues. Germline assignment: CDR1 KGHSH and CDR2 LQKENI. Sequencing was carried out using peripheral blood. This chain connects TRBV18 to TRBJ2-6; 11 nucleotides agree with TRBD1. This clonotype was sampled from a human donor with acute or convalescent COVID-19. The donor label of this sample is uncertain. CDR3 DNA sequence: TGTGCCAGCTCACCAGAGGTTCCGGGACAGGGGGGACCCTACTCTGGGGCCAACGTCCTGACTTTC. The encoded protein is CASSPEVPGQGGPYSGANVLTF.